This T cell receptor beta chain was documented in a study of shared clonotypes between healthy human individuals. Study background: Donor ages ranged 18 to 49 years: two women, a few men.

Unsorted PBMC DNA was sequenced on ten immunoSEQ deep assay plates. Per the original methods: ImmunoSEQ yielded junction-only sequences lacking quality scores, so filtering differed. Clones were read by immunoSEQ multiplex PCR, and TCRdb kept only the in-frame ones, dropping some. For V, J and clone size, that table is used; D and trimming come from the DNA. The repertoire consists of about half a million clones, with around 79% occurring once and the leading ten covering about 12%. Concerning this clone: Antigen: not known.

This CDR3 region has 12 residues. V lost 4 bases and J lost 4, with 8 bases in between. Germline assignment: CDR1 SQVTM and CDR2 ANQGSEA. Broader study findings: It was anticipated that sequencing depth would influence how many clonotypes donors shared.

The chain joins TRBV29-1 to TRBJ1-3; D gene unclear. This TCR was recovered from a woman aged 40 to 50 in good health. Some clones in this sample may be carry-over from other donors' samples. Sample: PBMCs. CDR3 sequence: CSVVTPGNTIYF. The CDR3 bases are TGCAGCGTTGTAACACCAGGAAACACCATATATTTT.